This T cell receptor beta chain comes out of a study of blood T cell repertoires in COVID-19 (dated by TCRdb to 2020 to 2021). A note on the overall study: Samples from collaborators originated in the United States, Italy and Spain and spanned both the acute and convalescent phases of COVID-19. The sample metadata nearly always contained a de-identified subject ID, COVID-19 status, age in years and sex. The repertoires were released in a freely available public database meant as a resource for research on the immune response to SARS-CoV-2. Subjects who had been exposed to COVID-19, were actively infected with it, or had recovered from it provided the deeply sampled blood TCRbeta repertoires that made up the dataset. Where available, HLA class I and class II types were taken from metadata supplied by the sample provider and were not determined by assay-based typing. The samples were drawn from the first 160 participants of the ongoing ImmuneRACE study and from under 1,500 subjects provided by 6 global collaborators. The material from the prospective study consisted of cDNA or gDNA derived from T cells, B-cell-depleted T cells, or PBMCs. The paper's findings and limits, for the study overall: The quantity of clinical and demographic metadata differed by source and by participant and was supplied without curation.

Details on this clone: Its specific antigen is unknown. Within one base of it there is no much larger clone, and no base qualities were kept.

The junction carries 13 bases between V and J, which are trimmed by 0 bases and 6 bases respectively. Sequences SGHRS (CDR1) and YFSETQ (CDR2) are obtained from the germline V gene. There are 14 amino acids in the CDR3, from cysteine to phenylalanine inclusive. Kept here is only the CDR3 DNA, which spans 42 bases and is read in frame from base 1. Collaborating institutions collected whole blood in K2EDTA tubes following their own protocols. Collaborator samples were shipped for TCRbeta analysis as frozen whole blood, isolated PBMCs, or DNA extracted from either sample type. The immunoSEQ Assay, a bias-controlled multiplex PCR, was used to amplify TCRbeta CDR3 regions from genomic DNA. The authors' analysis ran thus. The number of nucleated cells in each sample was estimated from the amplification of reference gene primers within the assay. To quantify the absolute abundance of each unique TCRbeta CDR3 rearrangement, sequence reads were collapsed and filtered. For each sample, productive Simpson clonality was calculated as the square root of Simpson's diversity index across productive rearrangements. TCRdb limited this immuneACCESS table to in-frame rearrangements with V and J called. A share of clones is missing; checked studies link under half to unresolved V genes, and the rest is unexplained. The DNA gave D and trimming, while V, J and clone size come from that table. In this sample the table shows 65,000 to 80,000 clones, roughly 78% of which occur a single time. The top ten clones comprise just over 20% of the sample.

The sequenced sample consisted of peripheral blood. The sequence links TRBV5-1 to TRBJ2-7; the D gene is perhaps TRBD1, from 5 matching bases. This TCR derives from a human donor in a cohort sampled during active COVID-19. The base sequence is TGCGCCAGCAGCTTGGTGGCAGGGCAAGGCGAGCAGTACTTC. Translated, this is CASSLVAGQGEQYF.